Following are 29 T cell receptor beta chains from one sample sequenced in a study of CD8+ T cells in alopecia areata. RNA was extracted and reverse transcribed into cDNA as the sequencing template. Libraries were prepared by immunoSEQ multiplex PCR; TCRdb keeps only in-frame clonotypes and omits some of them. In the table there are about 140,000 clones, about 51% of which are singletons. The material sequenced was CD4+ T cells sorted from blood, taken at week 0. The receptors originated from a human donor with alopecia areata.

This chain connects TRBV7-2 to TRBJ2-3; weak D call: TRBD1 (5 bases). Trimming removed 1 base from V and 0 bases from J, with 11 bases in between. The CDR3 totals 16 residues. The V gene's germline CDR1 is SGHTA and CDR2 FQGNSA. CDR3 DNA sequence: TGTGCCAGCAGCTTAGGACAGCACAAAAGCACAGATACGCAGTATTTT. Translation: CASSLGQHKSTDTQYF.

This clone has a handful of counts. The rearrangement joins TRBV29-1 to TRBJ1-5, with TRBD1 as a possible D gene (6 bases). CDR1 and CDR2 from the germline V gene are SQVTM and ANQGSEA. Trimming took 4 bases from V and 6 from J, leaving 13 bases between them. This CDR3 is 13 amino acids long. The CDR3 region has the DNA TGCAGCGTTGTGGACAGACGAGGTCAGCCCCAGCATTTT. Translated: CSVVDRRGQPQHF.

The genes are TRBV18 and TRBJ2-7; TRBD1 aligns across 7 bases. This CDR3 spans 15 amino acids. In germline, CDR1 is KGHSH, CDR2 LQKENI. J lost 4 bases, V lost 4 bases, and 10 bases had no gene match. The CDR3 is CASSLTGSELYEQYF. For the CDR3, the DNA is TGTGCCAGCTCACTGACAGGGAGTGAGCTGTACGAGCAGTACTTC.

This rearrangement joins TRBV27 to TRBJ2-3; the match to TRBD1 covers 12 bases. V was clipped by 5 bases and J by 3 bases; unmatched bases: 6. The CDR3 has 16 amino acids. The germline V gene encodes CDR1 MNHEY and CDR2 SMNVEV (reference sequence). The CDR3 DNA reads as TGTGCCAGCAGTCGGGGGACAGGGGGCCTGACAGATACGCAGTATTTT. Encoded protein: CASSRGTGGLTDTQYF.

The chain carries TRBV29-1 and TRBJ2-7, with a tentative D call TRBD2 (5 bases). The CDR3 spans 14 residues. Germline values: CDR1 SQVTM, CDR2 ANQGSEA. V lost 3 bases and J lost 3, with 15 bases in between. The CDR3 region is CSVERAVGNYEQYF. The CDR3, as DNA: TGCAGCGTTGAGCGAGCGGTTGGTAACTACGAGCAGTACTTC.

This clone appeared a few times. The CDR3 is CAWRENTGTGGLWQPQHF. CDR3 nucleotide sequence: TGTGCCTGGAGGGAAAACACCGGGACAGGGGGCTTGTGGCAGCCCCAGCATTTT. The rearrangement uses TRBV30 and TRBJ1-5; 12 bases line up with TRBD1. Looked up from germline, CDR1 is GTSNPN and CDR2 is SVGIG (reference sequence). After removal of 3 bases from V and 7 bases from J, the junction contained 16 bases not matched to a gene. The CDR3 extends over 18 amino acids.

In its sample, this clone was seen a few times. V is TRBV4-1 and J is TRBJ1-4, with a possible D match to TRBD1 (6 bases). Germline V gene lookup returns CDR1 MGHRA and CDR2 YSYEKL. The CDR3 covers 16 residues. Trimming shortened V by 2 bases and J by 6 bases, and 16 bases separated the two germline ends. The CDR3 DNA reads as TGCGCCAGCAGCCAAATATACCGGAAGGGGGATGAAAAACTGTTTTTT. Amino acids: CASSQIYRKGDEKLFF.

This clone was observed a few times. The V and J genes are TRBV5-1 and TRBJ2-5; no clear D. Germline CDR1 and CDR2: SGHRS and YFSETQ. Trimming cost V 0 bases and J 5 bases, with 14 bases left between them. This CDR3 spans 15 amino acids. The CDR3 region is CASSLGAGDAETQYF. The CDR3 DNA is TGCGCCAGCAGCTTGGGGGCCGGAGACGCGGAGACCCAGTACTTC.

This clone is a singleton in its sample. CDR3 protein: CAWSGQLEAKNIQYF. For the CDR3, the DNA is TGTGCCTGGAGTGGACAGTTAGAAGCCAAAAACATTCAGTACTTC. This rearrangement joins TRBV30 to TRBJ2-4; D possibly corresponds to TRBD1 (5 bases). With 1 base removed from V and 0 bases from J, the gap between germline ends came to 10 bases. Germline lookup yields CDR1 GTSNPN and CDR2 SVGIG (reference sequence). This CDR3 has 15 residues.

In its sample, this clone was seen a few times. The CDR3 DNA reads TGTGCCAGCAGCCAAGAAAGGGAGGGCCCCTACGAGCAGTACTTC. Translating gives CASSQEREGPYEQYF. The rearrangement links TRBV4-2 to TRBJ2-7; 7 bases are a match to TRBD2. CDR1 LGHNA and CDR2 YNFKEQ come from the germline V gene. The J segment lost 2 bases and the V segment lost 0 bases, leaving 4 bases of the junction unmatched. The CDR3 spans 15 residues.

Written as DNA, the CDR3 is TGTGCCACTGGTGGCCACACAGATACGCAGTATTTT. The encoded protein is CATGGHTDTQYF. The chain has TRBV15 and TRBJ2-3; D uncertain. The germline V gene has CDR1 LNHNV and CDR2 YYDKDF (reference sequence). This CDR3 region has 12 residues. V lost 9 bases and J 2 bases, leaving 9 bases between the germline ends.

Remarks on this clone: The sample contains more than one DNA sequence encoding this CDR3. The V and J genes are TRBV29-1 and TRBJ2-3, with TRBD1 as a possible D gene (5 bases). This CDR3 comprises 12 residues. V was pared by 3 bases and J by 1 base, with 5 bases between. Germline lookup yields CDR1 SQVTM and CDR2 ANQGSEA. The CDR3 protein is CSVETGTDTQYF. CDR3 nucleotide sequence: TGCAGCGTTGAGACAGGCACAGATACGCAGTATTTT.

This chain links TRBV30 with TRBJ1-1; D gene unclear. Germline CDR1 is GTSNPN and CDR2 is SVGIG (reference sequence). The CDR3 spans 14 residues. V was trimmed by 3 bases and J by 0 bases, leaving 11 bases between them. The CDR3 region has the DNA TGTGCCTGGAGATGGCCAGGAGTGAACACTGAAGCTTTCTTT. It codes for CAWRWPGVNTEAFF.

This clone was observed once. V gene TRBV30 combines with J gene TRBJ2-1, with 13 bases matching TRBD2. CDR1 and CDR2 (germline): GTSNPN, SVGIG (reference sequence). This CDR3 has 16 amino acids. V trimming: 2 bases; J trimming: 3 bases; junction bases outside the gene matches: 4. This CDR3 is CAWSRLAGGNYNEQFF. CDR3 coding DNA: TGTGCCTGGAGTAGACTAGCGGGAGGCAACTACAATGAGCAGTTCTTC.

In nucleotides, the CDR3 is TGTGCCAGCGGTCTTGCGGGAGGCCCAGATACGCAGTATTTT. Translated, it gives CASGLAGGPDTQYF. The chain has TRBV2 and TRBJ2-3; 8 nucleotides agree with TRBD2. The CDR3 totals 14 residues. Germline lookup yields CDR1 SNHLY and CDR2 FYNNEI. V lost 8 bases, J lost 4 bases, and 8 bases stayed unmatched.

This clone appeared a few times. The chain couples TRBV4-3 to TRBJ1-4; unclear D gene. CDR1 LGHNA and CDR2 YSLEER come from the germline V gene. V was cut by 0 bases and J by 4 bases, with 6 bases left in between. There are 14 residues in the CDR3. CDR3 coding DNA: TGCGCCAGCAGCCAAGATGAGGGTAATGAAAAACTGTTTTTT. This gives the protein CASSQDEGNEKLFF.

V usage is TRBV29-1 and J usage is TRBJ1-5, with D perhaps TRBD1 (6 bases). The V gene's germline CDR1 is SQVTM and CDR2 ANQGSEA. Deletions cut 4 bases from V and 2 bases from J, with 15 bases between. The CDR3 has 15 residues. CDR3 in amino acids: CSVVVVGGGNQPQHF. In DNA, the CDR3 is TGCAGCGTTGTTGTGGTTGGGGGCGGCAATCAGCCCCAGCATTTT.

The genes are TRBV28 and TRBJ1-2; D might be TRBD1 (5 bases). Trimming removed 3 bases at V and 0 bases at J, with 8 bases between. Per germline, CDR1 MDHEN and CDR2 SYDVKM. This CDR3 is built from 14 residues. DNA of the CDR3: TGTGCCAGCAGTTTGAAGGGGCCTAACTATGGCTACACCTTC. Translating it yields CASSLKGPNYGYTF.

This clone showed up just a few times. The rearrangement uses TRBV5-6 and TRBJ2-1; TRBD1 matches 12 bases. J lost 10 bases, V lost 1 base, and 9 bases had no gene match. From germline, CDR1 is SGHDT and CDR2 YYEEEE. The CDR3 spans 16 residues. The CDR3 DNA sequence: TGTGCCAGCAGCTTGCCGGGACAGGGGGCGCATGGGGAGCAGTTCTTC. This encodes CASSLPGQGAHGEQFF.

Only a few counts were recorded for this clone. The conserved phenylalanine or tryptophan is not found at the CDR3 terminus, so this likely reflects a read error. The limits of the CDR3 on the DNA are not certain, so only TCRdb's listed CDR3 is given. CDR3 in amino acids: CASYQPGQGSYI. The gene calls are TRBV7-9 and TRBJ1-5; whether TRBD1, the table's D call, matches the DNA was not checked. Including both end residues, the CDR3 is 12 amino acids long. Per the germline V gene, CDR1 is SEHNR and CDR2 is FQNEAQ (reference sequence).

This sequence joins TRBV6-6 and TRBJ2-7; the D is unclear. The CDR3 is 12 amino acids. The germline V gene encodes CDR1 MNHNY and CDR2 SVGAGI (reference sequence). V gave up 6 bases and J gave up 3 bases, with 9 bases separating them. The CDR3 region has the DNA TGTGCCAGCAGCCCCGGCCACTACGAGCAGTACTTC. Protein: CASSPGHYEQYF.

V and J are TRBV2 and TRBJ2-7; D gene ambiguous. The CDR3 contains 11 residues. Per the germline V gene, CDR1 is SNHLY and CDR2 is FYNNEI. The germline V and J ends were trimmed by 6 bases and 7 bases, with 10 bases remaining between them. CDR3 nucleotides: TGTGCCAGCAGAGTCAGCCAAGAGCAGTACTTC. Translated, it gives CASRVSQEQYF.

The V and J genes are TRBV18 and TRBJ1-1, with 9 bases matching TRBD1. Germline V gives CDR1 KGHSH, CDR2 LQKENI. The CDR3 has 15 amino acids. Unmatched junction bases numbered 7, after V lost 4 bases and J lost 4 bases. CDR3 region: CASSRDRVGGTEAFF. The DNA of the CDR3 is TGTGCCAGCTCACGGGACAGGGTAGGAGGCACTGAAGCTTTCTTT.

The chain carries TRBV7-2 and TRBJ1-5; D unresolved. The CDR3 totals 15 residues. Germline CDR1 is SGHTA and CDR2 is FQGNSA. Trimming removed 2 bases from V and 7 bases from J, with 15 bases in between. The CDR3 nucleotides are TGTGCCAGCAGCTTATGGTCAGGTCTGGACCAGCCCCAGCATTTT. Its protein product is CASSLWSGLDQPQHF. The full variable domain, its missing parts supplied by reference TRBV7-2 and TRBJ1-5, is GAGVSQSPSNKVTEKGKDVELRCDPISGHTALYWYRQSLGQGLEFLIYFQGNSAPDKSGLPSDRFSAERTGGSVSTLTIQRTQQEDSAVYLCASSLWSGLDQPQHFGDGTRLSIL.

In this sample, this clone turned up a few times. This sequence joins TRBV10-3 and TRBJ2-5; D is tentatively TRBD1 or TRBD2 (6 bases each). The CDR3 loop spans 15 amino acids. Trimming took 0 bases from V and 4 from J, leaving 12 bases between them. Germline CDR1 reads ENHRY; CDR2 reads SYGVKD. The chain's CDR3 is CAISESEGGGETQYF. The CDR3 nucleotides are TGTGCCATCAGTGAGTCGGAGGGGGGCGGAGAGACCCAGTACTTC.

CDR3 sequence (DNA): TGTGCCACCAGCAGAGATCCCGGGGCGCACTATGGCTACACCTTC. Translated: CATSRDPGAHYGYTF. The gene calls are TRBV15 and TRBJ1-2; possibly TRBD1 for D (5 bases). Germline CDR1 and CDR2: LNHNV and YYDKDF (reference sequence). The length of the CDR3 is 15 residues. The V gene lost 0 bases and the J gene lost 3 bases, with 11 bases spanning the gap.

The rearrangement links TRBV6-5 to TRBJ2-7, with D possibly being TRBD2 (6 bases). The germline gives CDR1 MNHEY, CDR2 SVGAGI. Trimming took off 2 bases at V and 2 bases at J, with 10 bases between the two ends. The CDR3 is 14 residues long. This CDR3 reads CASSYGTQAYEQYF. The CDR3 DNA sequence: TGTGCCAGCAGTTACGGGACTCAAGCCTACGAGCAGTACTTC.

The V call is TRBV28, the J call TRBJ2-1; D possibly corresponds to TRBD2 (5 bases). This CDR3 has 11 amino acids. The V gene lost 3 bases and the J gene lost 9 bases, with 6 bases spanning the gap. Germline CDR1 reads MDHEN; CDR2 reads SYDVKM. CDR3 in DNA: TGTGCCAGCAGTTTGAGGGCTGAGCAGTTCTTC. This sequence encodes CASSLRAEQFF.

The rearrangement joins TRBV30 to TRBJ1-1; no firm D call. V was clipped by 0 bases and J by 2 bases, with 10 bases between them. CDR3 length equals 14 residues. Per germline, CDR1 GTSNPN and CDR2 SVGIG (reference sequence). The DNA of the CDR3 is TGTGCCTGGAGTGTCGGGCGGCAAAACACTGAAGCTTTCTTT. This sequence encodes CAWSVGRQNTEAFF.